The clone carrying this T cell receptor (beta chain) was counted many times. Its antigen is as yet unknown. Per individual sample, total RNA of at least 6 micrograms was extracted. The CDR3 totals 14 residues. The germline gives CDR1 LGHDT, CDR2 YNNKEL (reference sequence). V shed 7 bases and J 6 bases; nucleotides not matched to a gene: 9. Then a second PCR, running roughly 7 to 11 cycles, was carried out with a sample-barcoded 5' primer and a J-beta primer mix. Every sample gave at least 3 million paired-end reads containing CDR3. TCRdb used MiXCR to reprocess the 5' RACE reads, holding one entry per CDR3 protein. Here the sample spans 850,000 to 1,300,000 distinct CDR3 sequences, under 45% being singletons. This entry comes from a study of blood T cells in healthy people across ages. General observations from the study: Strong correlation linked observed beta diversity and percent naive T cells.

The sequencing sample was made of blood. This TCR was recovered from a woman aged 60-70 years in good health. The rearrangement joins TRBV3-1 to TRBJ2-1; TRBD2 agrees at 7 bases. The CDR3 loop is CASTAGRGLNEQFF. CDR3 DNA sequence: TGTGCCAGCACCGCGGGGAGGGGCCTCAATGAGCAGTTCTTC.